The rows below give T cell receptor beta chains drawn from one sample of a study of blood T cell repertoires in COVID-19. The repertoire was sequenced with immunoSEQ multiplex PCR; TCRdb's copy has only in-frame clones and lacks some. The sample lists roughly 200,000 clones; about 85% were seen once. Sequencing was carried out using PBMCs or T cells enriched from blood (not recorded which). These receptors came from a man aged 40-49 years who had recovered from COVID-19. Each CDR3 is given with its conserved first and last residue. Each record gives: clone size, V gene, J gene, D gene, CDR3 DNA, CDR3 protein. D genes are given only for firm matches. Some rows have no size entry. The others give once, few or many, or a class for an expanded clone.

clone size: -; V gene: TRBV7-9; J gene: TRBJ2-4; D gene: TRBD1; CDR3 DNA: TGTGCCAGCAGCCTAACCACAGGGGCGCTGGCCAAAAACATTCAGTACTTC; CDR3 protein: CASSLTTGALAKNIQYF
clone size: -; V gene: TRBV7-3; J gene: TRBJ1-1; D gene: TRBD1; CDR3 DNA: TGTGCCAGCAGCACCCAGGGACAGGGTGAAGCTTTCTTT; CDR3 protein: CASSTQGQGEAFF
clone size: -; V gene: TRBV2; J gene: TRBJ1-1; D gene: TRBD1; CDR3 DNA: TGTGCAAGCGGTCGGGACAGGGGATACACTGAAGCTTTCTTT; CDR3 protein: CASGRDRGYTEAFF
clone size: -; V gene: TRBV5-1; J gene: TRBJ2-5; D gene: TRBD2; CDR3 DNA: TGCGCCAGCAGCTTGGTTCCGGGGGGGGCAGAGACCCAGTACTTC; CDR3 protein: CASSLVPGGAETQYF
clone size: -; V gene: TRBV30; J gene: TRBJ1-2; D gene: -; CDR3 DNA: TGTGCCTGGAGTGTAAGAGGGTCCGATCATGGCTACACCTTC; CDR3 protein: CAWSVRGSDHGYTF
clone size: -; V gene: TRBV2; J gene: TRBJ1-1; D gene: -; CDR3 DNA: TGTGCCAGCAGGTTACAGGGTAGTGGCACTGAAGCTTTCTTT; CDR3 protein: CASRLQGSGTEAFF
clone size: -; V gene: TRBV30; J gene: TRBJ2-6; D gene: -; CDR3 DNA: TGTGCCTGGAGACGCGGGACAGCACCCGATAGGAGGGCCAACGTCCTGACTTTC; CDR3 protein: CAWRRGTAPDRRANVLTF
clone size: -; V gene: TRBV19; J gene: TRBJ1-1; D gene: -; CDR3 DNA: TGTGCCAGTAATGCGCAGGGATTAGGAACTGAAGCTTTCTTT; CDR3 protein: CASNAQGLGTEAFF
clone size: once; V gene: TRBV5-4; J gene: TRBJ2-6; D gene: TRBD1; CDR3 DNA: TGTGCCAGCAGCTCCCCGGGACAGGGCTCTGGGGCCAACGTCCTGACTTTC; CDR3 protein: CASSSPGQGSGANVLTF
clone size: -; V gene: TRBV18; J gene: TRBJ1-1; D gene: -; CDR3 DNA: TGTGCCAGCTCACCGGGGGGTAAGAACACTGAAGCTTTCTTT; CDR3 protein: CASSPGGKNTEAFF
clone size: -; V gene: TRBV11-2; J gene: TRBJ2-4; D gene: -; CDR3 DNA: TGTGCCAGCAGCTCTAACAGGGGAGGCCAAAACATTCAGTACTTC; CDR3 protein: CASSSNRGGQNIQYF
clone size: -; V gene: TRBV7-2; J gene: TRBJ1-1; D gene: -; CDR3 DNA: TGTGCCAGCAGCTTAAACAGAAACACTGAAGCTTTCTTT; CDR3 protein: CASSLNRNTEAFF
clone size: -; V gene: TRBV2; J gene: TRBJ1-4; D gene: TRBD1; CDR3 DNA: TGTGCCAGCAGTTTTGACAGGGGAGGGGAAAAACTGTTTTTT; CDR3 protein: CASSFDRGGEKLFF
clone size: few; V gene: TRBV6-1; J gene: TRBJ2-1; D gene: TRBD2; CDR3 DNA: TGTGCCAGCAGTGCAGCGGGGGGGATGGGGGAGCAGTTCTTC; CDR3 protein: CASSAAGGMGEQFF
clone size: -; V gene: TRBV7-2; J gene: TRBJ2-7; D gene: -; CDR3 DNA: TGTGCCAGCAGCTTAGGCCGGGAAGTTATCTACGAGCAGTACTTC; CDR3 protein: CASSLGREVIYEQYF
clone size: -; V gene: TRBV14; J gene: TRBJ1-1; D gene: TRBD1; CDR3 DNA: TGTGCCAGCAGCCGCAGGACAGGGGGAGCAACTGAAGCTTTCTTT; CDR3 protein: CASSRRTGGATEAFF
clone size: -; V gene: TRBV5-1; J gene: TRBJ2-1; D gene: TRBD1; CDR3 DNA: TGCGCCAGCAGCATGGACAGGGGGAAGTACAATGAGCAGTTCTTC; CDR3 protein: CASSMDRGKYNEQFF
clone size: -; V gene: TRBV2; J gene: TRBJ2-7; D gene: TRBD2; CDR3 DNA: TGTGCCAGCATCCGAAACCCGTTACCGGGACTAGCGTGGACCTACGAGCAGTACTTC; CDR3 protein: CASIRNPLPGLAWTYEQYF
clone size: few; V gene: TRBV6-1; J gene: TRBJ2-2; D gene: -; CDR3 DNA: TGTGCCAGCAGTGAAGTCCAGGGAAAAAGGGAGCTGTTTTTT; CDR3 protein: CASSEVQGKRELFF
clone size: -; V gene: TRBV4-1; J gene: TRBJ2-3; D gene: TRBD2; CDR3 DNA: TGCGCCAGCAGCCAGCCGACTAGCGGGGTTCGCACAGATACGCAGTATTTT; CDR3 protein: CASSQPTSGVRTDTQYF
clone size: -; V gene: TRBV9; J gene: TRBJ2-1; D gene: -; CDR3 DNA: TGTGCCAGCAGCGTCCCGACGGGTGAGCAGTTCTTC; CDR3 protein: CASSVPTGEQFF
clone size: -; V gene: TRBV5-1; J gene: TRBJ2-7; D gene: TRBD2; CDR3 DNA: TGCGCCAGCAGCGGGGGACTAGCGGACTCGTACTACGAGCAGTACTTC; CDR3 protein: CASSGGLADSYYEQYF
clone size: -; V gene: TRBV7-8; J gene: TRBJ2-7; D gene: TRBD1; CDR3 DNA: TGTGCCAGCAGCTTGTCGACAGGGCTATACGAGCAGTACTTC; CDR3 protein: CASSLSTGLYEQYF
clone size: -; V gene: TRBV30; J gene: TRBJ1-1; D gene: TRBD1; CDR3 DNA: TGTGCCTCCAGGGGGCTTTCTGAAGCTTTCTTT; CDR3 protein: CASRGLSEAFF
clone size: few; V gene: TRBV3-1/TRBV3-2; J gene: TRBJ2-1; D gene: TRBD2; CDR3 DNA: TGTGCCAGCAGCCCTAGCGGGGGTTCCTACAATGAGCAGTTCTTC; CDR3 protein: CASSPSGGSYNEQFF
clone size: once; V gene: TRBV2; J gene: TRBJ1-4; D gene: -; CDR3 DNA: TGTGCCAGCACCTTAGGAAGGGGAGGGAGCGAAAAACTGTTTTTT; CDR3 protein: CASTLGRGGSEKLFF
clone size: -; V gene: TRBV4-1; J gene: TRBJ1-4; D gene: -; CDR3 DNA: TGCGCCAGCAGCCAGGGTGGGACAAACAATGAAAAACTGTTTTTT; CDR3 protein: CASSQGGTNNEKLFF
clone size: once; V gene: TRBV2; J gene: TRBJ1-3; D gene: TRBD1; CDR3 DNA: TGTGCCAGCAGTCCGGGACAGACCTTCACTGGAAACACCATATATTTT; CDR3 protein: CASSPGQTFTGNTIYF
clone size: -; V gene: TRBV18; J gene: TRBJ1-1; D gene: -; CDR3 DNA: TGTGCCAGCTCACAACCGGGAGAGAACACTGAAGCTTTCTTT; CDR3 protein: CASSQPGENTEAFF
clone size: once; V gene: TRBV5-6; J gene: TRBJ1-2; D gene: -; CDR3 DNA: TGTGCCAGCAGCTTGCGTAACAGCCTGACGGTCCTCACCTTC; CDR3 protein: CASSLRNSLTVLTF
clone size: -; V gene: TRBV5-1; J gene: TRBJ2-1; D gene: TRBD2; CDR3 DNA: TGCGCCAGCAGCTTGGCGTCTAATCCCGGGACTAGCGGGAGCTCCTACAATGAGCAGTTCTTC; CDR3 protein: CASSLASNPGTSGSSYNEQFF
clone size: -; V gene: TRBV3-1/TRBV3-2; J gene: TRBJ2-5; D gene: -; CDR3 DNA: TGTGCCAGCAGCCAAATATCGGGTTCCCAAGAGACCCAGTACTTC; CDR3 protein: CASSQISGSQETQYF
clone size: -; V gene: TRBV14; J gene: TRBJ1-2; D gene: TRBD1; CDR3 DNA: TGTGCCAGCAGCCAAGTACAGGGGGATTGGTATGGCTACACCTTC; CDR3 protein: CASSQVQGDWYGYTF
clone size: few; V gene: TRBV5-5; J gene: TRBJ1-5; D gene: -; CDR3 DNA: TGTGCCAGCAGCTTGGAAGGACATAGCAATCAGCCCCAGCATTTT; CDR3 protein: CASSLEGHSNQPQHF
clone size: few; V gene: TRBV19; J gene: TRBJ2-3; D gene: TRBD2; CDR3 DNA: TGTGCCAGTAGTATCCAAGCGGGAGCTGGCACAGATACGCAGTATTTT; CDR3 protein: CASSIQAGAGTDTQYF
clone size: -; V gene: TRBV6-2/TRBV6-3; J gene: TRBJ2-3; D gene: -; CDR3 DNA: TGTGCCAGCAGTTACTCGAGAGGACAGCCCGGCGGCACAGATACGCAGTATTTT; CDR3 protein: CASSYSRGQPGGTDTQYF
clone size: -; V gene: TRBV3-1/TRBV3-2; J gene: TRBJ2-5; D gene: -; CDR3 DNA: TGTGCCAGCAGCCAAAATACTGGGAGGGAGACCCAGTACTTC; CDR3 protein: CASSQNTGRETQYF
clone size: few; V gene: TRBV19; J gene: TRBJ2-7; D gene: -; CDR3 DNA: TGTGCCAGTAGTAGGAAACCCGGGACTTACTACGAGCAGTACTTC; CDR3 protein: CASSRKPGTYYEQYF
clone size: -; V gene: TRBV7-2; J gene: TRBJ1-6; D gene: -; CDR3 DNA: TGTGCCAGCAGCTTAGAAACAGCAAATAATTCACCCCTCCACTTT; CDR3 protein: CASSLETANNSPLHF
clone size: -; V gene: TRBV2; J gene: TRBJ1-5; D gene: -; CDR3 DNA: TGTGCCAGCAGAACAGGGCTTATACGCAATCAGCCCCAGCATTTT; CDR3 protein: CASRTGLIRNQPQHF
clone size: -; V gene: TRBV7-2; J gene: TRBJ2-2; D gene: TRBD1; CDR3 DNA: TGTGCCAGCAGGTCGGACAGGGAAATCGGGGAGCTGTTTTTT; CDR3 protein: CASRSDREIGELFF